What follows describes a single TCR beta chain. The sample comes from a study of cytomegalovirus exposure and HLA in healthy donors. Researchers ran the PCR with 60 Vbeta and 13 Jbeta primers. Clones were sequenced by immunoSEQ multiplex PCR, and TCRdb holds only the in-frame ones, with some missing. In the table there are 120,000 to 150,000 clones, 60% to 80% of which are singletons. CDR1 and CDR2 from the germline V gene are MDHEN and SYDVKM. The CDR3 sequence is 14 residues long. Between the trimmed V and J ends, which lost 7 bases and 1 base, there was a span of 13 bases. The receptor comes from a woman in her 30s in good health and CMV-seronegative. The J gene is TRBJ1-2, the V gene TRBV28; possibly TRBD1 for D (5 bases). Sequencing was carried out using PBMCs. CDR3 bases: TGTGCCAGCAAGGGTACAGGCTTTAACTATGGCTACACCTTC. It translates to CASKGTGFNYGYTF.